One sample yielded the 17 T cell receptor beta chains listed below, sequenced in a study of blood T cells in healthy people across ages. A second PCR, run for about 6 to 11 cycles, used a sample-barcoded 5' primer plus a J-beta primer mix. TCRdb re-analysed the 5' RACE reads in MiXCR, keeping a single row per CDR3 protein. Seen here are approximately 1.5 million distinct CDR3 sequences, less than 45% observed once, and the top ten hold 4%. Sequenced: blood. The receptors here all came from a woman between 18 and 29 years old in good health.

There are many counts of this clonotype. This chain connects TRBV24-1 to TRBJ2-5; D is uncertain. Trimming pared 3 bases from V and 0 bases from J, leaving 7 bases between. Per germline, CDR1 KGHDR and CDR2 SFDVKD. The CDR3 extends over 14 amino acids. The CDR3 nucleotides read TGTGCCACCAGTGATACCAATGACCAAGAGACCCAGTACTTC. Translated, it gives CATSDTNDQETQYF.

This clonotype was seen only a few times. The chain employs TRBV20-1 and TRBJ2-5; the D gene is possibly TRBD2 (7 bases). The V end lost 0 bases, the J end lost 4 bases, and 15 bases lay between the germline ends. In germline, CDR1 is DFQATT, CDR2 SNEGSKA (reference sequence). The CDR3 is 15 residues long. This CDR3 reads CSAREEGGLGETQYF. For the CDR3, the DNA is TGCAGTGCTAGAGAAGAGGGGGGGCTGGGAGAGACCCAGTACTTC.

As for this clonotype: Germline and junction disagree at one end, which may indicate a read error. This chain connects TRBV5-1 to TRBJ1-1; TRBD1 matches 8 bases. The germline V gene encodes CDR1 SGHRS and CDR2 YFSETQ. This CDR3 is 14 amino acids long. The CDR3: CASSLITGGTEAFF. As DNA, the CDR3 is TGTGCCAGCAGCTTAATCACAGGGGGCACTGAAGCTTTCTTT.

The chain uses TRBV7-2 and TRBJ2-3, with D hard to call. The germline CDR1 and CDR2 sequences are SGHTA and FQGNSA. V was shortened by 5 bases and J by 1 base, with 10 bases between the two germline ends. This CDR3 has 14 amino acids. This CDR3 reads CASSPHLGTDTQYF. The CDR3 nucleotides are TGTGCCAGCAGCCCCCACCTGGGCACAGATACGCAGTATTTT.

The rearrangement uses TRBV15 and TRBJ2-3; D possibly corresponds to TRBD2 (5 bases). The CDR3 has 15 amino acids. The V gene lost 0 bases and the J gene lost 4 bases, with 11 bases spanning the gap. Germline values: CDR1 LNHNV, CDR2 YYDKDF (reference sequence). The CDR3 loop reads CATSRDRPSSDTQYF. The DNA of the CDR3 is TGTGCCACCAGCAGAGATAGGCCTAGCTCAGATACGCAGTATTTT.

As DNA, the CDR3 is TGCGCCAGCAGCCCCGGGACTTCCGCCTACAATGAGCAGTACTTC. This gives the protein CASSPGTSAYNEQYF. The chain has TRBV4-3 and TRBJ2-1; D possibly corresponds to TRBD2 (6 bases). The J call may be faulty, since TRBJ2-7 better matches the DNA end. The germline gives CDR1 LGHNA, CDR2 YSLEER. The CDR3 consists of 15 residues.

The chain is built from TRBV12-3 or TRBV12-4 and TRBJ2-1; 8 bases match TRBD1. The CDR3 runs to 16 residues. The trim removed 7 bases at V and 3 bases at J, leaving 11 bases unmatched. As DNA, the CDR3 is TGTGCCAGCATCAAAGGAAGAGACAGGGGCTACAATGAGCAGTTCTTC. The encoded protein is CASIKGRDRGYNEQFF.

The gene calls are TRBV7-2 and TRBJ2-2, with D perhaps TRBD1 or TRBD2 (5 bases each). Germline V gives CDR1 SGHTA, CDR2 FQGNSA. The CDR3 runs 14 residues. Trimming cost V 8 bases and J 0 bases, with 10 bases left between them. The CDR3 sequence: CASLGPSNTGELFF. Here the CDR3 DNA reads TGTGCCAGCCTGGGACCGTCGAACACCGGGGAGCTGTTTTTT. Full variable domain (outside the CDR3, taken from reference TRBV7-2 and TRBJ2-2): GAGVSQSPSNKVTEKGKDVELRCDPISGHTALYWYRQSLGQGLEFLIYFQGNSAPDKSGLPSDRFSAERTGGSVSTLTIQRTQQEDSAVYLCASLGPSNTGELFFGEGSRLTVL.

The chain employs TRBV27 and TRBJ1-2; D might be TRBD1 (5 bases). The length of the CDR3 is 14 residues. V was pared by 0 bases and J by 7 bases, with 12 bases between. Germline CDR1 is MNHEY and CDR2 is SMNVEV (reference sequence). The CDR3 sequence is CASSLSRGDAGYTF. CDR3 nucleotides: TGTGCCAGCAGTTTATCTAGGGGTGACGCTGGCTACACCTTC.

The chain's CDR3 is CASSFHVRNEQFF. The CDR3 DNA reads as TGTGCCAGCAGCTTCCACGTCCGGAATGAGCAGTTCTTC. The chain has TRBV7-2 and TRBJ2-1; D unclear. Germline values: CDR1 SGHTA, CDR2 FQGNSA. Trimming cost V 3 bases and J 7 bases, with 10 bases left between them. The CDR3 runs to 13 residues. The full variable domain, in which reference TRBV7-2 and TRBJ2-1 provide the parts outside the CDR3, is GAGVSQSPSNKVTEKGKDVELRCDPISGHTALYWYRQSLGQGLEFLIYFQGNSAPDKSGLPSDRFSAERTGGSVSTLTIQRTQQEDSAVYLCASSFHVRNEQFFGPGTRLTVL.

V usage is TRBV20-1 and J usage is TRBJ2-7, with TRBD1 matching over 12 bases. Per the germline V gene, CDR1 is DFQATT and CDR2 is SNEGSKA (reference sequence). This CDR3 is built from 15 residues. The V gene end was trimmed by 7 bases and the J gene end by 7 bases; junction bases not matched to a gene: 14. CDR3 region: CSVRIPGQGAREQYF. The DNA of the CDR3 is TGCAGTGTCAGGATACCGGGACAGGGGGCGCGAGAGCAGTACTTC.

V gene TRBV4-3 combines with J gene TRBJ1-2; no clear D. Trimming cost V 0 bases and J 1 base, with 9 bases left between them. Germline V gene data show CDR1 as LGHNA and CDR2 as YSLEER. CDR3 size: 15 residues. The CDR3 nucleotides are TGCGCCAGCAGCCAAGATAGTCCCGTTAACTATGGCTACACCTTC. Protein sequence: CASSQDSPVNYGYTF.

Only a few counts were recorded for this clonotype. This chain connects TRBV7-9 to TRBJ2-1, with TRBD1 matching over 9 bases. The germline V gene encodes CDR1 SEHNR and CDR2 FQNEAQ (reference sequence). V gave up 4 bases and J gave up 4 bases; unmatched junction bases: 5. The CDR3 contains 15 residues. CDR3 nucleotides: TGTGCCAGCAGCTGGGGGACAGGGCCATACAATGAGCAGTTCTTC. This codes for CASSWGTGPYNEQFF.

The genes are TRBV12-3 or TRBV12-4 and TRBJ2-3; possibly TRBD2 for D (6 bases). The CDR3 runs to 17 residues. Trimming removed 5 bases at V and 0 bases at J, with 18 bases between. The CDR3 region has the DNA TGTGCCAGCAGTCCGGTGCTAGCGAACCCTAGCACAGATACGCAGTATTTT. Amino acids: CASSPVLANPSTDTQYF.

This clonotype was detected only a few times. This chain links TRBV6-5 with TRBJ1-5; D is uncertain. The V gene's germline CDR1 is MNHEY and CDR2 SVGAGI. The CDR3 is 15 residues long. V dropped 3 bases and J dropped 7 bases, with 16 bases sitting between them. The CDR3 sequence is CASSYGRNLGQPQHF. CDR3 nucleotide sequence: TGTGCCAGCAGTTATGGTCGGAATCTAGGGCAGCCCCAGCATTTT.

In this sample, this clonotype turned up a few times. The chain carries TRBV7-6 and TRBJ2-1, with TRBD2 matching over 8 bases. There are 16 residues in the CDR3. V was pared by 4 bases and J by 5 bases, with 10 bases of the junction left unmatched. Germline CDR1 SGHVS, CDR2 FNYEAQ. The CDR3 sequence is CASSSRGGTINNEQFF. As DNA, the CDR3 is TGTGCCAGCAGCTCCCGCGGGGGGACCATCAACAATGAGCAGTTCTTC.

This clonotype was counted only a few times. The chain joins TRBV9 to TRBJ2-3, with D perhaps TRBD1 (5 bases). Per the germline V gene, CDR1 is SGDLS and CDR2 is YYNGEE. V was shortened by 4 bases and J by 0 bases, with 15 bases between the two germline ends. The CDR3 has 16 amino acids. Here the CDR3 DNA reads TGTGCCAGCAGCACGAGACAGCAAGTTAGCACAGATACGCAGTATTTT. Amino acids: CASSTRQQVSTDTQYF.